The 22 T cell receptor beta chains listed next were all sequenced from one sample in a study of OX40 agonist ivuxolimab in advanced cancers. Sequencing was performed with immunoSEQ multiplex PCR; in TCRdb, only in-frame clones are kept and a portion is missing. The data contain about 100,000 clones, roughly nine tenths of them singletons. Sequences were derived from CD4+ or CD8+ T cells sorted from blood, sampled in a trial of the OX40 agonist ivuxolimab. Receptors were obtained from an adult with an advanced solid tumor such as melanoma, head and neck, liver or kidney cancer.

This clone was detected once. The chain couples TRBV9 to TRBJ2-5; 12 positions agree with TRBD2. This CDR3 contains 15 residues. Losses at the gene ends were 0 bases for V and 3 bases for J; bases not matched to a gene: 0. CDR1 SGDLS and CDR2 YYNGEE come from the germline V gene. Here the CDR3 reads CASSVGTSGEETQYF. The CDR3 DNA is TGTGCCAGCAGCGTAGGGACTAGCGGGGAAGAGACCCAGTACTTC.

On this clone: This sample includes further DNA sequences coding for the same CDR3. The chain is built from TRBV14 and TRBJ2-7; 8 bases are a match to TRBD1. Germline V gives CDR1 SGHDN, CDR2 FVKESK. The CDR3 length is 14 residues. V lost 3 bases and J lost 7; bases outside the gene matches: 8. CDR3 coding DNA: TGTGCCAGCAGCCAGGACCCGGGGACAGGAGAGCAGTACTTC. Translating gives CASSQDPGTGEQYF. The whole variable domain, remainder taken from reference TRBV14 and TRBJ2-7, is EAGVTQFPSHSVIEKGQTVTLRCDPISGHDNLYWYRRVMGKEIKFLLHFVKESKQDESGMPNNRFLAERTGGTYSTLKVQPAELEDSGVYFCASSQDPGTGEQYFGPGTRLTVT.

This clone was counted a few times. CDR3 bases: TGTGCCAGCAGCCAAGGGCGGGGGGGGGCGGCCCAGTACTTC. Translating it yields CASSQGRGGAAQYF. This sequence joins TRBV4-2 and TRBJ2-5; 9 nucleotides line up with TRBD2. Trimming at V came to 1 base and at J to 9 bases, leaving 6 bases not matched to a gene. This CDR3 spans 14 amino acids. CDR1 and CDR2 (germline): LGHNA, YNFKEQ.

This clone was picked up a small number of times. The chain is built from TRBV19 and TRBJ2-7, with 8 bases aligning to TRBD1. This CDR3 has 14 residues. J was trimmed by 4 bases and V by 6 bases; bases with no gene match: 8. In germline, CDR1 is LNHDA, CDR2 SQIVND (reference sequence). The CDR3 sequence is CASRQTGASYEQYF. The CDR3 nucleotides are TGTGCCAGTAGACAGACAGGGGCCAGTTACGAGCAGTACTTC.

The chain couples TRBV19 to TRBJ1-2; TRBD1 matches 8 bases. The V segment lost 5 bases and the J segment 5 bases; nucleotides outside the gene matches: 10. There are 15 residues in the CDR3. The germline V gene has CDR1 LNHDA and CDR2 SQIVND (reference sequence). The CDR3 region is CASSPHDRGRYGYTF. Written as DNA, the CDR3 is TGTGCCAGTAGTCCGCACGACAGGGGCCGGTATGGCTACACCTTC.

The V call is TRBV6-1, the J call TRBJ1-4; D is ambiguous. Germline CDR1 is MNHNS and CDR2 is SASEGT. V lost 2 bases, J lost 0 bases, and 7 bases lay in between. The CDR3 covers 15 residues. In DNA form, the CDR3 reads TGTGCCAGCAGTGAACGGCCAGCAACTAATGAAAAACTGTTTTTT. It yields the protein CASSERPATNEKLFF.

The DNA of the CDR3 is TGTGCCAGCAGCTTGGGACAGGGGGCGCGCGGCTACACCTTC. Translating it yields CASSLGQGARGYTF. This chain uses TRBV5-4 with TRBJ1-2; 10 bases are shared with TRBD1. CDR3 length: 14 amino acids. Germline CDR1 is SGHNT and CDR2 is YYREEE (reference sequence). The junction had 4 bases not matched to a gene; V was cut back by 0 bases and J by 8 bases.

This clone was observed once. J is TRBJ2-3 and V is TRBV19; D remains unclear. V dropped 4 bases and J dropped 0 bases, with 11 bases sitting between them. The CDR3 consists of 15 residues. CDR1 is LNHDA and CDR2 is SQIVND in the germline V gene (reference sequence). The CDR3 DNA is TGTGCCAGTAGTAAAAATGGACGGAGCACAGATACGCAGTATTTT. This encodes CASSKNGRSTDTQYF.

This sequence joins TRBV11-2 and TRBJ2-1; the D is unclear. This CDR3 region has 11 residues. Germline V gives CDR1 SGHAT, CDR2 FQNNGV. V was clipped by 4 bases and J by 4 bases, with 2 bases between them. This chain's CDR3 is CASSYYNEQFF. The DNA for the CDR3 is TGTGCCAGCAGCTATTACAATGAGCAGTTCTTC.

V is TRBV6-1 and J is TRBJ2-1; D gene unclear. This CDR3 contains 14 residues. Per germline, CDR1 MNHNS and CDR2 SASEGT. The V end was cut by 7 bases, the J end by 4 bases, with 14 bases between. The CDR3 DNA is TGTGCCAGCAACATCTTGGGTCTTTACAATGAGCAGTTCTTC. The encoded protein is CASNILGLYNEQFF.

V gene TRBV30 combines with J gene TRBJ1-4, with D maybe TRBD1 (5 bases). The CDR3 spans 12 residues. Germline CDR1 reads GTSNPN; CDR2 reads SVGIG (reference sequence). Trimming took off 5 bases at V and 6 bases at J, with 10 bases between the two ends. The CDR3 region has the DNA TGTGCCTGGGACAGCGGCGATGAAAAACTGTTTTTT. This encodes CAWDSGDEKLFF.

This clone was observed a handful of times. This chain connects TRBV30 to TRBJ1-5; no clear D gene. The germline CDR1 and CDR2 sequences are GTSNPN and SVGIG (reference sequence). Trimming took off 2 bases at V and 0 bases at J, with 5 bases between the two ends. The length of the CDR3 is 13 residues. This chain's CDR3 is CAWSPNSNQPQHF. DNA for the CDR3: TGTGCCTGGAGTCCGAATAGCAATCAGCCCCAGCATTTT.

The V gene is TRBV25-1, the J gene TRBJ2-5; a possible D gene is TRBD2 (6 bases). The germline CDR1 and CDR2 sequences are MGHDK and SYGVNS. The CDR3 spans 15 residues. Trimming took off 8 bases at V and 5 bases at J, with 21 bases between the two ends. This chain's CDR3 is CASEGTRYPRETQYF. Here the CDR3 DNA reads TGTGCCAGCGAGGGGACTCGCTATCCGCGGGAGACCCAGTACTTC.

V is TRBV11-3 and J is TRBJ2-2, with TRBD2 as a possible D gene (7 bases). The CDR3 contains 16 residues. The V gene's germline CDR1 is SGHNT and CDR2 YENEEA. Trimming shortened V by 4 bases and J by 6 bases, and 18 bases separated the two germline ends. Here the CDR3 reads CASSSGGSRGPGELFF. The CDR3, as DNA: TGTGCCAGCAGCTCCGGGGGCTCGCGGGGGCCCGGGGAGCTGTTTTTT.

V gene TRBV6-6 combines with J gene TRBJ2-7; D perhaps matches TRBD1 (5 bases). Germline-derived CDR1 and CDR2 are MNHNY and SVGAGI (reference sequence). Between the trimmed V and J ends, which lost 0 bases and 3 bases, there was a span of 12 bases. The CDR3 is 15 residues long. The CDR3 protein is CASSYSLQGSYEQYF. CDR3 DNA sequence: TGTGCCAGCAGTTACTCGTTGCAGGGAAGCTACGAGCAGTACTTC.

This rearrangement joins TRBV5-1 to TRBJ2-1; 8 positions match TRBD2. The CDR3 is 15 residues long. The germline V gene encodes CDR1 SGHRS and CDR2 YFSETQ. V gave up 3 bases and J gave up 3 bases; unmatched junction bases: 5. The CDR3 spells CASSSAGVGYNEQFF. Here the CDR3 DNA reads TGCGCCAGCAGCTCAGCGGGGGTCGGCTACAATGAGCAGTTCTTC. Together with reference TRBV5-1 and TRBJ2-1, the CDR3 gives the full variable domain: KAGVTQTPRYLIKTRGQQVTLSCSPISGHRSVSWYQQTPGQGLQFLFEYFSETQRNKGNFPGRFSGRQFSNSRSEMNVSTLELGDSALYLCASSSAGVGYNEQFFGPGTRLTVL.

This clone was counted a single time. The J gene is TRBJ2-7, the V gene TRBV6-6; a possible D gene is TRBD1 (6 bases). Germline CDR1 reads MNHNY; CDR2 reads SVGAGI (reference sequence). V dropped 6 bases and J dropped 1 base, with 16 bases sitting between them. CDR3 length: 15 amino acids. The CDR3 nucleotides are TGTGCCAGCAGCACTTCAGGACAGCCATCCTACGAGCAGTACTTC. As protein: CASSTSGQPSYEQYF.

This clone was detected once. A read error may account for a junction end that differs from germline. The genes are TRBV10-3 and TRBJ1-5, with 7 nucleotides matching TRBD1. Germline loops: CDR1 ENHRY, CDR2 SYGVKD. The CDR3 extends over 22 amino acids. The CDR3 is CTILEKGGRGGCSWLSNQPQHF. The CDR3 DNA sequence: TGTACCATACTCGAAAAAGGGGGCAGGGGTGGATGTTCTTGGCTTAGCAATCAGCCCCAGCATTTT.

This chain joins TRBV7-2 and TRBJ2-3; tentative D call: TRBD2 (5 bases). The CDR3 extends over 14 amino acids. Germline V gene data show CDR1 as SGHTA and CDR2 as FQGNSA. The V and J ends lost 6 bases and 2 bases respectively, with 12 bases between them. The CDR3 reads CASRPGFSTDTQYF. DNA of the CDR3: TGTGCCAGCAGGCCGGGATTCTCCACAGATACGCAGTATTTT.

The rearrangement joins TRBV5-1 to TRBJ1-1, with D perhaps TRBD1 (5 bases). This CDR3 spans 18 amino acids. From germline, CDR1 is SGHRS and CDR2 YFSETQ. Trimming removed 3 bases at V and 3 bases at J, with 24 bases between. The CDR3 DNA follows: TGCGCCAGCAGCTCGGACATAAGGAGCCCCCGTCGAGACACTGAAGCTTTCTTT. Protein product: CASSSDIRSPRRDTEAFF.

V is TRBV6-1 and J is TRBJ2-6; D remains ambiguous. The germline CDR1 and CDR2 sequences are MNHNS and SASEGT. This CDR3 spans 14 amino acids. With 4 bases removed from V and 2 bases from J, the gap between germline ends came to 6 bases. The CDR3 DNA sequence: TGTGCCAGCAGTGCACTTGCTGGGGCCAACGTCCTGACTTTC. Protein product: CASSALAGANVLTF.

This sequence joins TRBV6-1 and TRBJ1-1; D gene ambiguous. CDR1 is MNHNS, CDR2 SASEGT, per germline. V lost 10 bases and J lost 6, with 12 bases in between. The CDR3 length is 11 residues. CDR3 in amino acids: CATSKRAEAFF. The DNA for the CDR3 is TGTGCCACCTCCAAAAGGGCTGAAGCTTTCTTT.